This T cell receptor (beta chain) was captured by sequencing in a study of blood T cell repertoires in COVID-19. Whole-study context: The study drew acute and convalescent COVID-19 samples from the United States, Italy and Spain. T cells, B-cell-depleted T cells, or PBMCs supplied cDNA or gDNA.

Original handling: Amplification from reference gene primers served as the basis for estimated nucleated cell counts. Clones were read by immunoSEQ multiplex PCR, and TCRdb kept only the in-frame ones, dropping some. D and trimming were read from the DNA, whereas the V and J calls and clone size are those reported in that table. The data contain about 62,000 clones, approximately 87% of them singletons. V dropped 5 bases and J dropped 8 bases, with 16 bases sitting between them. Germline V lookup: CDR1 SGHAT, CDR2 FQNNGV. The CDR3 loop spans 14 amino acids. Sequencing was done on a sample of peripheral blood. The TCR sequence derives from a human donor in a cohort sampled during active COVID-19. This chain links TRBV11-2 with TRBJ2-1, with D perhaps matching TRBD2 (6 bases). The CDR3 DNA reads TGTGCCAGCAGCCCTAGGGTGGAGGGACATGAGCAGTTCTTC. Translated, it gives CASSPRVEGHEQFF. Supplemented by reference TRBV11-2 and TRBJ2-1, the full variable domain reads EAGVAQSPRYKIIEKRQSVAFWCNPISGHATLYWYQQILGQGPKLLIQFQNNGVVDDSQLPKDRFSAERLKGVDSTLKIQPAKLEDSAVYLCASSPRVEGHEQFFGPGTRLTVL.